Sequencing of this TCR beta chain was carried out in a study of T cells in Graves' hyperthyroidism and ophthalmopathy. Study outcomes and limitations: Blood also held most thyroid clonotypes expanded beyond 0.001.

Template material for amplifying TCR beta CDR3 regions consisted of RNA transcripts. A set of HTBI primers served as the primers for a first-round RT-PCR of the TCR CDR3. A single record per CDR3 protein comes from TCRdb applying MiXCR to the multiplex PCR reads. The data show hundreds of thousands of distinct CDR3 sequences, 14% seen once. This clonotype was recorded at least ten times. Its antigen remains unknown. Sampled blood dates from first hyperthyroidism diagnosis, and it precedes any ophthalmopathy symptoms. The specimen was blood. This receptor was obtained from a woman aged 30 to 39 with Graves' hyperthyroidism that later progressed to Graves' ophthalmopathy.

CDR3: CASSPGSGEVNEQFF. CDR3 coding DNA: TGTGCCAGCTCACCAGGTAGCGGGGAAGTTAATGAGCAGTTCTTC. The V and J genes are TRBV18 and TRBJ2-1; TRBD2 aligns across 8 bases. With 2 bases clipped from V and 7 bases from J, the junction kept 7 bases outside the gene matches. The CDR3 has 15 amino acids. Germline CDR1 reads KGHSH; CDR2 reads LQKENI. Looking up the rest from reference TRBV18 and TRBJ2-1 gives the full variable domain: NAGVMQNPRHLVRRRGQEARLRCSPMKGHSHVYWYRQLPEEGLKFMVYLQKENIIDESGMPKERFSAEFPKEGPSILRIQQVVRGDSAAYFCASSPGSGEVNEQFFGPGTRLTVL.